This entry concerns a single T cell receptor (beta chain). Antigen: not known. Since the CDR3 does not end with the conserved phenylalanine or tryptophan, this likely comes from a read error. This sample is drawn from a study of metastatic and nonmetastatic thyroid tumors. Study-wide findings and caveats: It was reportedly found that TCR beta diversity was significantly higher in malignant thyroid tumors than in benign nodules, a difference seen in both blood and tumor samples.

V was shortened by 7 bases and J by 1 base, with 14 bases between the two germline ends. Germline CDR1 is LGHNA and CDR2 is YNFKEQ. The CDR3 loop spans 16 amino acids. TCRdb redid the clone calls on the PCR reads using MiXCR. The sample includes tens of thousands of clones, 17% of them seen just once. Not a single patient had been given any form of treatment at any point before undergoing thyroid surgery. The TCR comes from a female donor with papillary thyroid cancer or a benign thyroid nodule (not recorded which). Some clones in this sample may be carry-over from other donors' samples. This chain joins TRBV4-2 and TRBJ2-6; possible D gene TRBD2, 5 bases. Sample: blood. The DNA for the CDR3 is TGTGCCAGCACCGAAGTGGGCGGGTCTGGGGCCAACGTCCTGACTTTG. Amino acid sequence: CASTEVGGSGANVLTL.